These 13 T cell receptor beta chains were sequenced from one sample in a study of blood T cell repertoires in COVID-19. Method: immunoSEQ multiplex PCR; TCRdb's copy keeps in-frame clones and lacks some. The sample yields some 210,000 clones, 84% seen once. The source material was peripheral blood. The receptors were sampled from a woman aged 70 to 79 with active or convalescent COVID-19.

V gene TRBV9 combines with J gene TRBJ2-3, with TRBD2 identical over 10 bases. The trim removed 3 bases at V and 3 bases at J, leaving 4 bases unmatched. This CDR3 is built from 15 residues. Germline V lookup: CDR1 SGDLS, CDR2 YYNGEE. In nucleotides, the CDR3 is TGTGCCAGCAGCGATCAGGGACTAGCGACAGATACGCAGTATTTT. It yields the protein CASSDQGLATDTQYF.

The chain recombines TRBV28 with TRBJ2-7; 7 positions agree with TRBD2. The CDR3 extends over 14 amino acids. Germline values: CDR1 MDHEN, CDR2 SYDVKM. Unmatched junction bases numbered 7, after V lost 6 bases and J lost 2 bases. CDR3 in DNA: TGTGCCAGCAGCCTAGTAGGGAGGGCCTACGAGCAGTACTTC. Amino acid sequence: CASSLVGRAYEQYF.

The chain combines TRBV19 with TRBJ2-7; 9 bases are shared with TRBD1. The J segment lost 4 bases and the V segment lost 7 bases, leaving 11 bases of the junction unmatched. Germline-derived CDR1 and CDR2 are LNHDA and SQIVND (reference sequence). The CDR3 covers 15 residues. The CDR3 loop is CASTPSTGGGYEQYF. In DNA, the CDR3 is TGTGCCAGTACCCCATCGACAGGGGGAGGGTACGAGCAGTACTTC.

The chain links TRBV6-6 to TRBJ1-4, with TRBD1 matching 8 bases. This CDR3 region has 15 residues. Germline-derived CDR1 and CDR2 are MNHNY and SVGAGI (reference sequence). J lost 15 bases, V lost 7 bases, and 19 bases had no gene match. The CDR3 DNA is TGTGCCAGCACCGCAGGGGGCGGACAGGGCCCGAGGGTGTTTTTT. It specifies CASTAGGGQGPRVFF.

This chain links TRBV28 with TRBJ2-5; TRBD2 might be the D (5 bases). CDR1 is MDHEN, CDR2 SYDVKM, per germline. This CDR3 is 12 amino acids long. V was shortened by 3 bases and J by 6 bases, with 8 bases between the two germline ends. The DNA of the CDR3 is TGTGCCAGCAGTTTCCGCGGGCAGACCCAGTACTTC. It specifies CASSFRGQTQYF.

The V and J genes are TRBV12-5 and TRBJ2-1; 14 nucleotides align to TRBD2. Germline loops: CDR1 LGHNT, CDR2 FRNRAP. There are 17 residues in the CDR3. The V and J ends lost 6 bases and 4 bases, in that order; junction bases with no gene match: 8. CDR3 sequence: CASGPGLAGGGYNEQFF. The CDR3 region has the DNA TGTGCTAGTGGCCCCGGACTAGCGGGAGGCGGGTACAATGAGCAGTTCTTC.

This clone was counted a single time. This chain connects TRBV28 to TRBJ2-1; TRBD1 matches 10 bases. CDR1 and CDR2 from the germline V gene are MDHEN and SYDVKM. V lost 7 bases to trimming and J lost 4 bases; unmatched junction nucleotides: 7. The CDR3 runs 15 residues. Written as DNA, the CDR3 is TGTGCCAGCAAGCCTCCGGGACAGGGGTACAATGAGCAGTTCTTC. Amino acids: CASKPPGQGYNEQFF.

The chain carries TRBV4-1 and TRBJ2-5; 11 positions agree with TRBD2. Germline lookup yields CDR1 MGHRA and CDR2 YSYEKL. The CDR3 consists of 17 residues. V dropped 4 bases and J dropped 4; count of bases not matched to a gene: 11. CDR3 region: CASSREPLAGGRETQYF. CDR3 nucleotide sequence: TGCGCCAGCAGCCGCGAACCTCTAGCGGGAGGAAGAGAGACCCAGTACTTC.

The J gene is TRBJ2-7, the V gene TRBV4-1, with D perhaps matching TRBD2 (5 bases). Germline V gives CDR1 MGHRA, CDR2 YSYEKL. The CDR3 has 15 residues. V lost 6 bases and J lost 4, with 19 bases in between. DNA of the CDR3: TGCGCCAGCAGTTCCGGGGTCGCCGCGCCTTACGAGCAGTACTTC. This gives the protein CASSSGVAAPYEQYF.

This clone was observed once. The rearrangement uses TRBV23-1 and TRBJ2-6; D is undetermined. TRBV23-1 is an open reading frame, and its role is uncertain. The V gene lost 0 bases and the J gene lost 0 bases, with 9 bases spanning the gap. The CDR3 consists of 17 residues. The CDR3 is CASSQSSVASGANVLTF. The CDR3 coding sequence is TGCGCCAGCAGTCAATCTTCAGTTGCCTCTGGGGCCAACGTCCTGACTTTC.

A few counts support this clone. V gene TRBV2 combines with J gene TRBJ1-5; 7 nucleotides align to TRBD1. The V gene end was trimmed by 4 bases and the J gene end by 2 bases; junction bases not matched to a gene: 5. The length of the CDR3 is 15 residues. Germline CDR1 reads SNHLY; CDR2 reads FYNNEI. The CDR3 sequence: CASSVSDRGNQPQHF. CDR3 bases: TGTGCCAGCAGTGTTTCTGACAGGGGCAATCAGCCCCAGCATTTT.

This chain joins TRBV7-9 and TRBJ1-1; D gene uncertain. CDR3 length: 17 residues. Germline loops: CDR1 SEHNR, CDR2 FQNEAQ (reference sequence). V gave up 1 base and J gave up 1 base, with 16 bases separating them. The DNA for the CDR3 is TGTGCCAGCAGCTTAGATATCACCGGTTACTCGAACACTGAAGCTTTCTTT. Translation: CASSLDITGYSNTEAFF.

The rearrangement joins TRBV7-3 to TRBJ2-1; D is possibly TRBD2 (5 bases). V was trimmed by 0 bases and J by 5 bases, leaving 8 bases between them. In germline, CDR1 is SGHTA, CDR2 FQGTGA. The CDR3 is 14 residues long. The CDR3 nucleotides are TGTGCCAGCAGCTTAACAGGACTGAACAATGAGCAGTTCTTC. This translates into CASSLTGLNNEQFF. Using reference TRBV7-3 and TRBJ2-1 for the parts outside the CDR3, the full variable domain is GAGVSQTPSNKVTEKGKYVELRCDPISGHTALYWYRQSLGQGPEFLIYFQGTGAADDSGLPNDRFFAVRPEGSVSTLKIQRTERGDSAVYLCASSLTGLNNEQFFGPGTRLTVL.